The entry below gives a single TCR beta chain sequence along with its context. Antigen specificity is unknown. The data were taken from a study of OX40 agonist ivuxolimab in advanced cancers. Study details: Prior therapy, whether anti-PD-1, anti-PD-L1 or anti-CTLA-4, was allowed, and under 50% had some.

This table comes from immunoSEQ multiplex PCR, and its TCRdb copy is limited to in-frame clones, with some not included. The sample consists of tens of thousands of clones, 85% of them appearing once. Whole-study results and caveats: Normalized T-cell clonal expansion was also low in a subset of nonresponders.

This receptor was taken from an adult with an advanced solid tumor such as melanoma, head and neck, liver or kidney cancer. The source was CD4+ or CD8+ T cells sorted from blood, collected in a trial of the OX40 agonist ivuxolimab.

The chain's CDR3 is CASSLFVGYEQYF. The CDR3, as DNA: TGTGCCAGCAGTTTATTTGTTGGATACGAGCAGTACTTC. V and J are TRBV27 and TRBJ2-5; D is ambiguous. TRBJ2-7 matches the DNA end more closely, so the J call is doubtful. This CDR3 has 13 residues. CDR1 and CDR2 (germline): MNHEY, SMNVEV (reference sequence).